The clone carrying this T cell receptor beta chain has just a few counts. Libraries were prepared by immunoSEQ multiplex PCR; TCRdb keeps only in-frame clonotypes and omits some of them. Here the sample spans roughly 10,000 clones, roughly a third being singletons. Irradiated stimulators labeled with violet dye, around 200,000 in number, were plated with around 200,000 CFSE-labeled responders. The source of the sample is a study of graft-versus-host responses after intestinal transplantation. In germline, CDR1 is MDHEN, CDR2 SYDVKM. The V and J ends lost 4 bases and 4 bases, in that order; junction bases with no gene match: 8. This CDR3 has 16 residues.

The source of this sequence is a human patient who received an intestinal transplant. The chain is built from TRBV28 and TRBJ1-5, with 9 bases matching TRBD1. Sequencing was performed on alloreactive CD8+ T cells from a mixed lymphocyte reaction culture, taken before intestinal transplant. Regarding subset: CFSE-low proliferating T cells sorted from approximately 6-day pre-transplant mixed lymphocyte reaction (GvH or HvG direction). As DNA, the CDR3 is TGTGCCAGCAGTTACGACAAACAGGGGGCAAATCAGCCCCAGCATTTT. Its translation is CASSYDKQGANQPQHF.